This T cell receptor (beta chain) was captured in a study of shared clonotypes between healthy human individuals. Regarding the study as a whole: Generation probabilities of non-shared clonotypes were lower (relative to those shared by all four donors).

Some clones are missing from TCRdb's copy, which holds only in-frame ones; the method was immunoSEQ multiplex PCR. The data show over a million clones, roughly 75% seen once. CDR3 length: 17 residues. The germline gives CDR1 LGHNA, CDR2 YNFKEQ. V dropped 4 bases and J dropped 4; count of bases not matched to a gene: 9. As to this clone: The antigen remains unidentified.

Everyone who donated was a Caucasian adult who lived in Nashville, Tennessee. The V and J genes are TRBV4-2 and TRBJ2-1; 11 bases align to TRBD2. The receptor was derived from a man aged 18 to 30 in good health. The specimen sequenced was memory CD4+ T cells sorted from blood. Regarding subset: CD45RA-negative fraction. CDR3 sequence (DNA): TGTGCCAGCAGCCCGACTAGCGGGGCCACTCCTTACAATGAGCAGTTCTTC. Translating gives CASSPTSGATPYNEQFF.